A selection of T cell receptor beta chains follows, all from one sample in a study of OX40 agonist ivuxolimab in advanced cancers. Using immunoSEQ multiplex PCR, the repertoire was profiled, and TCRdb retains in-frame clones only, with some absent. Of about 73,000 clones listed, approximately 90% are singletons. Sequencing was performed on CD4+ or CD8+ T cells sorted from blood, taken in a trial of the OX40 agonist ivuxolimab. Receptors were obtained from an adult with an advanced solid tumor such as melanoma, head and neck, liver or kidney cancer. Each CDR3 is given with its conserved first and last residue. Each record gives: D gene, clone size, J gene, V gene, CDR3 protein, CDR3 DNA. A D gene is named only where the DNA matches it firmly. A row's size may be missing; if present it is once, few, many or a size class.

TRBD2,-,TRBJ2-5,TRBV11-3,CASSLELAGTQETQYF,TGTGCCAGCAGCTTAGAACTAGCGGGGACCCAAGAGACCCAGTACTTC
-,-,TRBJ1-1,TRBV28,CASSSGGLTEAFF,TGTGCCAGCAGTTCGGGGGGTCTAACTGAAGCTTTCTTT
-,once,TRBJ1-5,TRBV6-5,CASSRDLGGQPQHF,TGTGCCAGCAGCCGGGACCTGGGTGGACAGCCCCAGCATTTT
-,-,TRBJ2-1,TRBV5-1,CASNQGGDPYNEQFF,TGCGCCAGCAACCAGGGGGGGGATCCCTACAATGAGCAGTTCTTC
-,-,TRBJ1-1,TRBV5-1,CASSEDGPGRANTEAFF,TGCGCCAGCAGCGAAGACGGACCTGGAAGAGCCAACACTGAAGCTTTCTTT
TRBD2,-,TRBJ2-2,TRBV5-1,CASSLGVLAGGTGELFF,TGCGCCAGCAGCTTGGGGGTCCTAGCGGGAGGTACCGGGGAGCTGTTTTTT
TRBD2,-,TRBJ2-7,TRBV4-3,CASSPGLAGHRYEQYF,TGCGCCAGCAGCCCGGGACTAGCGGGACATCGTTACGAGCAGTACTTC
-,few,TRBJ1-2,TRBV6-5,CASKGEGGYTF,TGTGCCAGCAAGGGGGAGGGCGGCTACACCTTC
-,-,TRBJ2-3,TRBV10-3,CAISESTTSTDTQYF,TGTGCCATCAGTGAGTCGACGACTAGCACAGATACGCAGTATTTT
-,-,TRBJ2-6,TRBV29-1,CSVENPPGANVLTF,TGCAGCGTTGAGAATCCTCCTGGGGCCAACGTCCTGACTTTC
-,-,TRBJ2-2,TRBV9,CASSARYTGELFF,TGTGCCAGCAGCGCACGCTACACCGGGGAGCTGTTTTTT
-,-,TRBJ2-7,TRBV18,CASSPPGGEQYF,TGTGCCAGCTCACCACCGGGTGGGGAGCAGTACTTC
-,-,TRBJ2-3,TRBV5-1,CASRRGGTGTDTQYF,TGCGCCAGCAGACGAGGGGGGACGGGCACAGATACGCAGTATTTT
-,-,TRBJ1-1,TRBV7-8,CASRIQGDTEAFF,TGTGCCAGCCGAATACAGGGAGACACTGAAGCTTTCTTT
-,-,TRBJ1-1,TRBV11-2,CASSLETRGTEAFF,TGTGCCAGCAGCTTAGAGACTCGTGGCACTGAAGCTTTCTTT
TRBD1,-,TRBJ1-4,TRBV7-9,CASSAWTGVNEKLFF,TGTGCCAGCAGCGCGTGGACAGGGGTTAATGAAAAACTGTTTTTT
TRBD2,-,TRBJ2-5,TRBV11-2,CAIRERAGAETQYF,TGTGCCATCCGTGAGAGGGCGGGAGCAGAGACCCAGTACTTC
-,-,TRBJ2-5,TRBV4-2,CASSRQETQYF,TGTGCCAGCAGCCGCCAAGAGACCCAGTACTTC
TRBD2,-,TRBJ2-7,TRBV7-9,CASSSETSGIYEQYF,TGTGCCAGCAGCTCAGAGACTAGCGGGATCTACGAGCAGTACTTC
-,-,TRBJ2-3,TRBV6-6,CASGGGGTDTQYF,TGTGCCAGCGGGGGGGGCGGCACAGATACGCAGTATTTT
-,-,TRBJ2-2,TRBV5-4,CASSLSGAMNTGELFF,TGTGCCAGCAGCTTGTCGGGGGCCATGAACACCGGGGAGCTGTTTTTT
-,-,TRBJ1-3,TRBV5-1,CASSSNPDGTSGNTIYF,TGCGCCAGCAGCTCAAACCCCGACGGGACCTCTGGAAACACCATATATTTT
TRBD1,-,TRBJ1-5,TRBV6-1,CASNRDRGNQPQHF,TGTGCCAGTAATCGGGACAGGGGCAATCAGCCCCAGCATTTT
TRBD1,-,TRBJ2-5,TRBV27,CASSKHLSGTGRETQYF,TGTGCCAGCAGTAAACATCTTTCCGGGACAGGGAGGGAGACCCAGTACTTC
TRBD1,-,TRBJ2-5,TRBV19,CASSGQKQETQYF,TGTGCCAGCTCGGGACAGAAACAAGAGACCCAGTACTTC
TRBD1,-,TRBJ1-1,TRBV10-3,CAISAGQGKGDTEAFF,TGTGCCATCAGTGCTGGACAGGGGAAAGGGGACACTGAAGCTTTCTTT
-,-,TRBJ1-5,TRBV9,CASSVSGDSGEHQPQHF,TGTGCCAGCAGCGTAAGTGGGGACTCAGGGGAACATCAGCCCCAGCATTTT
-,-,TRBJ2-1,TRBV19,CASSASGASSYNEQFF,TGTGCCAGTAGTGCCTCAGGTGCAAGCTCCTACAATGAGCAGTTCTTC
-,-,TRBJ2-7,TRBV29-1,CSVAGSEGGQQYF,TGCAGCGTGGCCGGGTCCGAAGGTGGTCAGCAGTACTTC
-,-,TRBJ2-3,TRBV9,CASSTSGRSDTQYF,TGTGCCAGCAGCACCTCAGGCAGGAGTGATACGCAGTATTTT
-,-,TRBJ2-2,TRBV7-2,CASSLEGFYTGELFF,TGTGCCAGCAGCTTAGAAGGGTTTTACACCGGGGAGCTGTTTTTT
-,few,TRBJ1-1,TRBV30,CAWEGNYRSNTEAFF,TGTGCCTGGGAGGGGAATTACAGGTCAAACACTGAAGCTTTCTTT
-,-,TRBJ1-3,TRBV7-2,CASSLAWVSSGNTIYF,TGTGCCAGCAGCTTAGCTTGGGTGAGCTCTGGAAACACCATATATTTT
TRBD2,-,TRBJ2-1,TRBV13,CASSPLRRGLAGYNEQFF,TGTGCCAGCAGCCCACTCCGACGGGGACTAGCGGGCTACAATGAGCAGTTCTTC
TRBD1,-,TRBJ1-1,TRBV6-1,CASSEFRGTEAFF,TGTGCCAGCAGTGAATTCAGGGGGACTGAAGCTTTCTTT
-,-,TRBJ2-2,TRBV19,CASSAREKRTGELFF,TGTGCCAGCTCCGCCAGAGAAAAGAGGACCGGGGAGCTGTTTTTT
-,-,TRBJ1-5,TRBV7-2,CASSLVAGPQPQHF,TGTGCCAGCAGCTTAGTGGCAGGCCCTCAGCCCCAGCATTTT
-,-,TRBJ2-2,TRBV6-5,CASSYSGVNTGELFF,TGTGCCAGCAGTTACAGCGGAGTGAACACCGGGGAGCTGTTTTTT
TRBD1,-,TRBJ2-4,TRBV30,CAWRFSGGEYGKNIQYF,TGTGCCTGGAGGTTCTCAGGGGGCGAGTACGGCAAAAACATTCAGTACTTC
-,-,TRBJ2-7,TRBV5-1,CASSSSSLSGAYEQYF,TGCGCCAGCAGCTCCTCTAGTCTATCGGGGGCCTACGAGCAGTACTTC
-,-,TRBJ1-3,TRBV6-1,CASREQVSGNTIYF,TGTGCCAGCAGAGAACAAGTCTCTGGAAACACCATATATTTT
TRBD1,-,TRBJ2-1,TRBV7-2,CASRPTGSGNEQFF,TGTGCCAGCAGGCCGACAGGGAGTGGCAATGAGCAGTTCTTC
-,-,TRBJ2-6,TRBV30,CAWSSSSGANVLTF,TGTGCCTGGAGTTCCTCCTCTGGGGCCAACGTCCTGACTTTC
-,-,TRBJ1-5,TRBV7-8,CASSLHLRTRTNQPQHF,TGTGCCAGCAGCCTACACCTTAGGACAAGGACTAATCAGCCCCAGCATTTT
TRBD2,once,TRBJ2-2,TRBV9,CASSATSGVTGELFF,TGTGCCAGCAGCGCGACTAGCGGGGTAACCGGGGAGCTGTTTTTT
TRBD2,-,TRBJ2-1,TRBV19,CASSIDALAGNNEQFF,TGTGCCAGTAGTATAGATGCACTAGCGGGAAACAATGAGCAGTTCTTC
TRBD1,-,TRBJ2-1,TRBV11-2,CASRGTGSASYNEQFF,TGTGCCAGCAGGGGGACAGGAAGTGCGTCCTACAATGAGCAGTTCTTC
-,-,TRBJ2-2,TRBV7-2,CASSLRGRAPNTGELFF,TGTGCCAGCAGCTTGCGGGGCCGGGCTCCGAACACCGGGGAGCTGTTTTTT
TRBD2,-,TRBJ2-1,TRBV5-1,CASSLGGSGGYNEQFF,TGCGCCAGCAGCTTGGGTGGTAGCGGGGGATACAATGAGCAGTTCTTC
-,-,TRBJ2-3,TRBV19,CASSIEAGLLPGRDTQYF,TGTGCCAGTAGTATAGAGGCGGGACTCCTCCCAGGAAGAGATACGCAGTATTTT
-,-,TRBJ1-5,TRBV2,CASNGGSSFNQPQHF,TGTGCCAGCAATGGGGGTTCCTCTTTCAATCAGCCCCAGCATTTT
-,-,TRBJ2-5,TRBV7-8,CASSFIVQETQYF,TGTGCCAGCAGCTTTATAGTACAAGAGACCCAGTACTTC
-,-,TRBJ1-3,TRBV15,CATSRGSGSSGNTIYF,TGTGCCACCAGCAGAGGGAGTGGAAGCTCTGGAAACACCATATATTTT
TRBD1,-,TRBJ2-7,TRBV30,CAWSEGQGTEQYF,TGTGCCTGGAGTGAGGGACAGGGTACCGAGCAGTACTTC
TRBD1,once,TRBJ2-3,TRBV4-1,CASRQGAFTDTQYF,TGCGCCAGCAGACAGGGGGCTTTTACAGATACGCAGTATTTT
-,-,TRBJ1-2,TRBV6-6,CASSYVTGLAIYGYTF,TGTGCCAGCAGTTACGTCACGGGGCTGGCGATCTATGGCTACACCTTC
TRBD2,-,TRBJ2-1,TRBV19,CASLVSSGAYNEQFF,TGTGCCAGTCTTGTATCTAGCGGGGCCTACAATGAGCAGTTCTTC
TRBD2,few,TRBJ2-2,TRBV4-2,CASSRDGLAGGADTGELFF,TGTGCCAGCAGCCGGGACGGACTAGCGGGAGGCGCGGACACCGGGGAGCTGTTTTTT
-,-,TRBJ1-1,TRBV14,CASSQDPIGRAEAFF,TGTGCCAGCAGCCAAGACCCTATTGGCCGGGCAGAAGCTTTCTTT
TRBD1,-,TRBJ2-2,TRBV11-3,CASSRTGTDNTGELFF,TGTGCCAGCAGCAGAACCGGGACAGATAACACCGGGGAGCTGTTTTTT